Listed here is a single T cell receptor (beta chain). The junction had 14 bases not matched to a gene; V was cut back by 11 bases and J by 7 bases. CDR1 and CDR2 (germline): MDHEN, SYDVKM. The CDR3 has 14 residues. The data were obtained in a study of shared clonotypes between healthy human individuals. Data came from immunoSEQ multiplex PCR; TCRdb stores just in-frame clones and leaves some out. The table lists 450,000 to 700,000 clones, around 95% of them singletons. Terminally differentiated effector memory CD45RA+ cells were excluded by CCR7 positive selection of CD45RO-negative cells. Donors were healthy HIV-negative adults without recently reported acute infections or vaccinations.

Sequenced input: naive CD8+ T cells sorted from blood. This chain uses TRBV28 with TRBJ1-5, with 7 bases aligning to TRBD1. The source of this sequence is a woman younger than 45 in good health. The CDR3 DNA sequence: TGTGCCGCTGGGGGAGGGGGCAGGGGGCAGCCCCAGCATTTT. This sequence encodes CAAGGGGRGQPQHF.